The 22 T cell receptor beta chains below all came from one sample that was sequenced in a study of vaccination and CD4 T cells after COVID-19. The treatment here: approximately nine-day PBMC culture with coronavirus spike peptide pools or control peptides (ViraFEST assay). Cultured CD4+ T-cell DNA underwent Oncomine TCR Beta short-read sequencing. Via MiXCR, TCRdb re-called the PCR reads, giving one row per CDR3 protein. The repertoire has about 19,000 distinct CDR3 sequences, roughly 64% of them found once; the top ten carry 7.5% to 9%. Their antigen targets remain unknown. The specimen was CD4+ T cells from blood, cultured in vitro. The receptors originated from a human donor who had recovered from COVID-19.

The chain joins TRBV18 to TRBJ1-4, with no clear D. CDR3 length: 15 amino acids. The germline CDR1 and CDR2 sequences are KGHSH and LQKENI. Trimming removed 6 bases from V and 8 bases from J, with 19 bases in between. CDR3 residues: CASSPPGQSREKLFF. CDR3 bases: TGTGCCAGCTCTCCTCCGGGTCAAAGCCGCGAAAAACTGTTTTTT.

The chain is built from TRBV7-2 and TRBJ2-4, with 7 bases lining up with TRBD1. Germline assignment: CDR1 SGHTA and CDR2 FQGNSA. V lost 3 bases to trimming and J lost 9 bases; unmatched junction nucleotides: 2. The CDR3 consists of 12 residues. CDR3 loop: CASSFRGSIQYF. The CDR3 DNA sequence: TGTGCCAGCAGCTTCAGGGGGAGCATTCAGTACTTC. Combining the CDR3 with reference TRBV7-2 and TRBJ2-4 gives the whole variable domain GAGVSQSPSNKVTEKGKDVELRCDPISGHTALYWYRQSLGQGLEFLIYFQGNSAPDKSGLPSDRFSAERTGGSVSTLTIQRTQQEDSAVYLCASSFRGSIQYFGAGTRLSVL.

V is TRBV4-1 and J is TRBJ1-2, with D tentatively TRBD1 (6 bases). V was trimmed by 4 bases and J by 8 bases, leaving 17 bases between them. This CDR3 spans 14 amino acids. CDR1 is MGHRA and CDR2 is YSYEKL in the germline V gene. The CDR3 here is CASSRVGGLKGYTF. The CDR3 bases are TGCGCCAGCAGCCGAGTGGGGGGGCTAAAGGGCTACACCTTC.

The V call is TRBV5-1, the J call TRBJ2-5, with 9 bases identical to TRBD2. V shed 4 bases, J shed 1 base, and the junction held 11 bases outside the gene matches. CDR3 length: 17 residues. Germline loops: CDR1 SGHRS, CDR2 YFSETQ. CDR3 DNA sequence: TGCGCCAGCAGCACCGGGACTAGCCAGCAGGGCCAAGAGACCCAGTACTTC. Its protein is CASSTGTSQQGQETQYF.

This chain connects TRBV27 to TRBJ1-5; tentative D call: TRBD1 (5 bases). Trimming took 3 bases from V and 4 from J, leaving 16 bases between them. This CDR3 is built from 16 residues. From germline, CDR1 is MNHEY and CDR2 SMNVEV (reference sequence). The chain's CDR3 is CASSFRAPGGNQPQHF. The CDR3 nucleotides read TGTGCCAGCAGTTTCCGGGCCCCCGGGGGGAATCAGCCCCAGCATTTT.

This chain uses TRBV10-3 with TRBJ2-1; the D call may be TRBD1 or TRBD2 (5 bases each). The germline CDR1 and CDR2 sequences are ENHRY and SYGVKD. Deletions cut 0 bases from V and 0 bases from J, with 6 bases between. There are 15 residues in the CDR3. The CDR3 bases are TGTGCCATCAGTGAGTCTGGGGGCTCCTACAATGAGCAGTTCTTC. Protein sequence: CAISESGGSYNEQFF.

The V call is TRBV19, the J call TRBJ2-3; 9 positions match TRBD2. The V gene's germline CDR1 is LNHDA and CDR2 SQIVND (reference sequence). Trimming at V came to 6 bases and at J to 5 bases, leaving 6 bases not matched to a gene. The CDR3 has 14 amino acids. The CDR3 coding sequence is TGTGCCAGTAGGGCTAGCGGGACGGGAGATACGCAGTATTTT. It encodes CASRASGTGDTQYF.

Only one count was recorded for this clonotype. The chain combines TRBV2 with TRBJ1-2; no reliable D call. This CDR3 is 16 amino acids long. Trimming took off 3 bases at V and 0 bases at J, with 14 bases between the two ends. CDR1 and CDR2 (germline): SNHLY, FYNNEI. CDR3 sequence: CASSEEAPRANYGYTF. In DNA, the CDR3 is TGTGCCAGCAGTGAGGAGGCCCCCCGGGCTAACTATGGCTACACCTTC.

This CDR3 reads CASSDRPDQPQHF. The CDR3 DNA reads as TGTGCCAGCAGTGACAGGCCCGATCAGCCCCAGCATTTT. This sequence joins TRBV6-2 or TRBV6-3 and TRBJ1-5; tentative D call: TRBD1 (6 bases). V lost 5 bases, J lost 5 bases, and 10 bases lay in between. Germline-derived CDR1 and CDR2 are MNHEY and SVGEGT. The CDR3 has 13 amino acids.

This sequence joins TRBV2 and TRBJ1-6, with 7 positions matching TRBD1. Trimming cost V 10 bases and J 5 bases; bases outside gene matches: 14. Germline assignment: CDR1 SNHLY and CDR2 FYNNEI. CDR3 size: 16 residues. The DNA for the CDR3 is TGTGCCACCCGACAGGGAAACTGGGGAGATAATTCACCCCTCCACTTT. Protein sequence: CATRQGNWGDNSPLHF.

The table lists this clonotype with a few counts. V gene TRBV6-1 combines with J gene TRBJ1-1; D is perhaps TRBD1 (5 bases). This CDR3 spans 14 amino acids. The germline gives CDR1 MNHNS, CDR2 SASEGT. The V and J ends lost 6 bases and 2 bases respectively, with 13 bases between them. The CDR3 here is CASSVSGDNTEAFF. The CDR3 DNA reads as TGTGCCAGCAGCGTGTCGGGGGACAACACTGAAGCTTTCTTT.

The DNA of the CDR3 is TGCAGTGCTAGAGGTACGGACGGACCGACTAGCGGGAGAAGGTTCTTC. Translating it yields CSARGTDGPTSGRRFF. V and J are TRBV20-1 and TRBJ2-1; 12 bases match TRBD2. Germline CDR1 is DFQATT and CDR2 is SNEGSKA (reference sequence). CDR3 length: 16 residues. After removal of 1 base from V and 15 bases from J, the junction contained 16 bases not matched to a gene.

This clonotype was seen more than once but under ten times. The J gene is TRBJ2-7, the V gene TRBV12-3 or TRBV12-4, with D possibly TRBD2 on 5 matching bases. CDR3 length equals 13 residues. The V end was cut by 0 bases, the J end by 5 bases, with 8 bases between. The CDR3 DNA follows: TGTGCCAGCAGTTTAGCGGGAGTAGACGAGCAGTACTTC. Its translation is CASSLAGVDEQYF.

The rearrangement joins TRBV21-1 to TRBJ2-7; TRBD2 is the table's D call and was not checked against the DNA. TRBV21-1 is a pseudogene locus. The CDR3 sequence is 17 residues long. CDR3 bases: TGTGCCAGCAGCCTCCGGCGGGACTTAAATACCTCCTACGAGCAGTACTTC. This encodes CASSLRRDLNTSYEQYF.

The chain uses TRBV6-1 and TRBJ1-1; the match to TRBD1 covers 8 bases. Germline loops: CDR1 MNHNS, CDR2 SASEGT. The CDR3 spans 14 residues. J gave up 5 bases and V 5 bases, and 7 bases lay outside the gene matches. The CDR3 spells CASSPQGELTEAFF. The DNA of the CDR3 is TGTGCCAGCAGTCCACAGGGGGAATTAACTGAAGCTTTCTTT.

Only one count was recorded for this clonotype. The CDR3 DNA sequence: TGTGCCAGCAGCCCCACATTTCCGGGACGGGCCTTCACCGGGGAGCTGTTTTTT. It is translated as CASSPTFPGRAFTGELFF. The V gene is TRBV6-1, the J gene TRBJ2-2; TRBD1 or TRBD2 may be the D gene (5 bases each). Trimming stripped 6 bases from V and 4 bases from J, with 24 bases between. Germline V gives CDR1 MNHNS, CDR2 SASEGT. The CDR3 sequence is 18 residues long.

The chain combines TRBV19 with TRBJ2-3; 8 bases are shared with TRBD2. The CDR3 length is 14 residues. The J segment lost 7 bases and the V segment lost 7 bases, leaving 10 bases of the junction unmatched. Germline CDR1 reads LNHDA; CDR2 reads SQIVND (reference sequence). Written as DNA, the CDR3 is TGTGCCAGTAACCCCGGGGGGGCTACAAATACGCAGTATTTT. Translated: CASNPGGATNTQYF.

The chain has TRBV5-1 and TRBJ1-2, with 7 nucleotides matching TRBD1. With 5 bases clipped from V and 2 bases from J, the junction kept 12 bases outside the gene matches. The CDR3 loop spans 16 amino acids. The germline V gene encodes CDR1 SGHRS and CDR2 YFSETQ. The CDR3 loop is CASSPFYGTVNYGYTF. The CDR3 region has the DNA TGCGCCAGCAGTCCATTTTACGGGACAGTGAACTATGGCTACACCTTC.

V usage is TRBV7-8 and J usage is TRBJ1-3; D not resolved. V was shortened by 1 base and J by 0 bases, with 7 bases between the two germline ends. The length of the CDR3 is 15 residues. In germline, CDR1 is SGHVS, CDR2 FQNEAQ. CDR3 nucleotide sequence: TGTGCCAGCAGCTTAGGACGGTTCTCTGGAAACACCATATATTTT. Amino acid sequence: CASSLGRFSGNTIYF.

This sequence joins TRBV2 and TRBJ1-1; no definite D call. The CDR3 is 13 amino acids. Germline CDR1 reads SNHLY; CDR2 reads FYNNEI. V shed 6 bases and J shed 1 base, with 9 bases lying between them. CDR3 DNA sequence: TGTGCCAGCAGGTATGGGGAGAACACTGAAGCTTTCTTT. Translating gives CASRYGENTEAFF.

This clonotype appeared a few times. V and J are TRBV5-1 and TRBJ1-5; D call uncertain. The length of the CDR3 is 15 residues. CDR1 is SGHRS, CDR2 YFSETQ, per germline. Trimming took off 1 base at V and 0 bases at J, with 8 bases between the two ends. CDR3 sequence (DNA): TGCGCCAGCAGCTTGATGGCCGGTAGCAATCAGCCCCAGCATTTT. Translated: CASSLMAGSNQPQHF.

The genes are TRBV24-1 and TRBJ2-1; TRBD2 aligns across 8 bases. The length of the CDR3 is 15 residues. CDR1 is KGHDR and CDR2 is SFDVKD in the germline V gene. V shed 2 bases and J 9 bases; nucleotides not matched to a gene: 8. DNA of the CDR3: TGTGCCACCAGTGATTCGAATAGCGGGAATATTGAGCAGTTCTTC. Translated: CATSDSNSGNIEQFF.